This TCR beta chain was profiled in a study of blood T cell repertoires in COVID-19. For the study at large: There were acute and convalescent COVID-19 samples, and they came from the United States, Italy and Spain. In each case, the material was cDNA or gDNA derived from T cells, B-cell-depleted T cells, or PBMCs.

This clone was detected only a few times. This CDR3 has 18 residues. Trimming removed 0 bases from V and 0 bases from J, with 12 bases in between. CDR1 and CDR2 from the germline V gene are LGHNA and YNFKEQ. In the original processing: Reference gene primer amplification in the assay estimated nucleated cell counts. Generated by immunoSEQ multiplex PCR, the TCRdb table keeps only in-frame clones and is missing some. Clone size and the V and J calls come from that table; the DNA yielded D and trimming. The sample yields 150,000 to 200,000 clones, roughly 80% seen once. Seattle's cohort entered during active infection and was followed longitudinally.

The sample taken for sequencing was peripheral blood. The TCR originated in an older woman with COVID-19, enrolled during active disease. V is TRBV4-2 and J is TRBJ1-6; the D is unclear. CDR3 sequence (DNA): TGTGCCAGCAGCCAAGATCCCCCCGGGAGCTCCTATAATTCACCCCTCCACTTT. It yields the protein CASSQDPPGSSYNSPLHF.